These 30 T cell receptor beta chains originate from one sample sequenced in a study of cytomegalovirus exposure and HLA in healthy donors. Vbeta (60) and Jbeta (13) primers were used in the PCR. Profiling relied on immunoSEQ multiplex PCR, and the TCRdb table lists in-frame clones only, not all of them. The data contain 180,000 or so clones, 82% of them seen just once; the ten biggest clones take up 5.5% to 7.5%. The sequenced sample consisted of PBMCs. The receptors derive from a woman aged 50 to 65 in good health and CMV-seropositive.

V usage is TRBV7-9 and J usage is TRBJ2-3; D is unclear. The CDR3 extends over 12 amino acids. Trimming cost V 1 base and J 4 bases, with 3 bases left between them. Looked up from germline, CDR1 is SEHNR and CDR2 is FQNEAQ (reference sequence). CDR3 loop: CASSLDSDTQYF. The CDR3 DNA follows: TGTGCCAGCAGCTTAGACTCAGATACGCAGTATTTT.

The chain carries TRBV4-1 and TRBJ1-6; D is uncertain. From germline, CDR1 is MGHRA and CDR2 YSYEKL. The CDR3 loop spans 15 amino acids. V lost 0 bases to trimming and J lost 6 bases, with 9 bases between them. The CDR3 nucleotides are TGCGCCAGCAGCCAAGAGTCTCTAAGTAATTCACCCCTCCACTTT. Protein: CASSQESLSNSPLHF.

The chain employs TRBV23-1 and TRBJ2-1; 12 nucleotides align to TRBD2. TRBV23-1 is flagged as an ORF with uncertain function. J was trimmed by 6 bases and V by 0 bases; bases with no gene match: 9. This CDR3 region has 18 residues. The CDR3 region has the DNA TGCGCCAGCAGTCAATCGAGCTCTAGCGGGAGGGCCTTCAATGAGCAGTTCTTC. Translated, it gives CASSQSSSSGRAFNEQFF.

The chain is built from TRBV18 and TRBJ2-1; no definite D call. The germline V gene encodes CDR1 KGHSH and CDR2 LQKENI. Trimming pared 0 bases from V and 10 bases from J, leaving 19 bases between. There are 16 residues in the CDR3. CDR3 bases: TGTGCCAGCTCACCACCGTCTGGTGGTGGGCCCCGGGAGCAGTTCTTC. Translated: CASSPPSGGGPREQFF. Full variable domain (remainder filled in from reference TRBV18 and TRBJ2-1): NAGVMQNPRHLVRRRGQEARLRCSPMKGHSHVYWYRQLPEEGLKFMVYLQKENIIDESGMPKERFSAEFPKEGPSILRIQQVVRGDSAAYFCASSPPSGGGPREQFFGPGTRLTVL.

As concerns this clone: One end of the junction varies from germline; a read error may be responsible. The genes are TRBV7-7 and TRBJ2-3, with D tentatively TRBD2 (7 bases). CDR1 is SSHAT and CDR2 is FNYEAQ in the germline V gene (reference sequence). This CDR3 has 16 residues. CDR3 protein: CASSSGVAGGLDTQYF. CDR3 sequence (DNA): TGTGCTAGCAGCTCCGGGGTGGCCGGGGGGCTTGATACGCAGTATTTT.

This rearrangement joins TRBV5-6 to TRBJ1-1; TRBD1 agrees at 8 bases. The CDR3 length is 13 residues. V lost 2 bases and J lost 11; bases outside the gene matches: 8. Germline V CDR1 and CDR2: SGHDT, YYEEEE. CDR3 bases: TGTGCCAGCAGCTTCGAATTGGGACAGGCCGCTTTCTTT. Protein sequence: CASSFELGQAAFF.

This clone was recorded only once. At one end, the junction sequence differs from germline, possibly due to a read error. The rearrangement joins TRBV6-5 to TRBJ2-4, with TRBD1 identical over 9 bases. Germline V gene sequence: CDR1 MNHEY, CDR2 SVGAGI. The CDR3 spans 15 residues. CDR3 protein: CASSWTGVAKNSQYF. Written as DNA, the CDR3 is TGTGCCAGCAGCTGGACAGGGGTAGCCAAAAACAGTCAGTACTTC.

V is TRBV13 and J is TRBJ2-1, with 8 bases identical to TRBD2. CDR3 length equals 13 residues. Per the germline V gene, CDR1 is PRHDT and CDR2 is FYEKMQ (reference sequence). Germline trimming cut 2 bases from V and 7 bases from J; bases unmatched to any gene: 1. DNA of the CDR3: TGTGCCAGCAGCTTAAGACTAGCGAATGAGCAGTTCTTC. It yields the protein CASSLRLANEQFF.

The rearrangement joins TRBV6-5 to TRBJ1-3; D uncertain. Germline loops: CDR1 MNHEY, CDR2 SVGAGI. CDR3 length equals 15 residues. Trimming shortened V by 2 bases and J by 4 bases, and 12 bases separated the two germline ends. The CDR3 here is CASSYPREGGNTIYF. Here the CDR3 DNA reads TGTGCCAGCAGTTACCCTCGGGAAGGAGGAAACACCATATATTTT.

V gene TRBV29-1 combines with J gene TRBJ2-3; D not resolved. Germline CDR1 reads SQVTM; CDR2 reads ANQGSEA. V shed 4 bases and J shed 4 bases, with 15 bases lying between them. This CDR3 contains 14 residues. The CDR3 DNA sequence: TGCAGCGTTGCGCATGGCCGTCTGTCAGATACGCAGTATTTT. Its translation is CSVAHGRLSDTQYF.

This chain connects TRBV19 to TRBJ2-7; D might be TRBD1 (6 bases). V was clipped by 3 bases and J by 4 bases, with 13 bases between them. The germline gives CDR1 LNHDA, CDR2 SQIVND (reference sequence). CDR3 length equals 14 residues. The CDR3 sequence is CASSMLNRAYEQYF. The CDR3 DNA reads TGTGCCAGTAGTATGCTTAACAGGGCTTACGAGCAGTACTTC.

This clone has only a few counts. The chain links TRBV29-1 to TRBJ2-7, with D possibly TRBD1 on 6 matching bases. The V end was cut by 7 bases, the J end by 0 bases, with 13 bases between. Per germline, CDR1 SQVTM and CDR2 ANQGSEA. The CDR3 sequence is 13 residues long. CDR3 DNA: TGCAGCGCCAGACGGGACAACTCCTACGAGCAGTACTTC. Encoded protein: CSARRDNSYEQYF.

This chain connects TRBV11-1 to TRBJ1-2, with 8 bases fitting TRBD1. In germline, CDR1 is SGHAT, CDR2 FQDESV (reference sequence). Unmatched junction bases numbered 3, after V lost 4 bases and J lost 2 bases. This CDR3 region has 14 residues. The CDR3: CASSSTGANYGYTF. DNA of the CDR3: TGTGCCAGCAGCTCGACAGGGGCGAACTATGGCTACACCTTC.

J is TRBJ1-5 and V is TRBV28; 8 nucleotides match TRBD1. CDR3 length: 14 residues. Germline V gene data show CDR1 as MDHEN and CDR2 as SYDVKM. J gave up 4 bases and V 4 bases, and 3 bases lay outside the gene matches. CDR3 DNA: TGTGCCAGCAGTTCGGACAGGGAGAATCAGCCCCAGCATTTT. This encodes CASSSDRENQPQHF.

The chain recombines TRBV7-2 with TRBJ1-6, with TRBD1 matching 7 bases. V lost 5 bases, J lost 7 bases, and 8 bases stayed unmatched. Germline CDR1 and CDR2: SGHTA and FQGNSA. This CDR3 contains 15 residues. CDR3 protein: CASSLSTGSNSPLHF. The CDR3 DNA is TGTGCCAGCAGCCTCTCGACAGGGTCGAATTCACCCCTCCACTTT. The whole variable domain, remainder taken from reference TRBV7-2 and TRBJ1-6, is GAGVSQSPSNKVTEKGKDVELRCDPISGHTALYWYRQSLGQGLEFLIYFQGNSAPDKSGLPSDRFSAERTGGSVSTLTIQRTQQEDSAVYLCASSLSTGSNSPLHFGNGTRLTVT.

This clone has just one count. The rearrangement uses TRBV6-5 and TRBJ1-2; TRBD1 agrees at 8 bases. Unmatched junction bases numbered 7, after V lost 3 bases and J lost 4 bases. CDR3 length: 15 residues. CDR1 and CDR2 (germline): MNHEY, SVGAGI. CDR3 amino acids: CASSYAGGPSYGYTF. DNA for the CDR3: TGTGCCAGCAGTTATGCAGGGGGCCCCTCCTATGGCTACACCTTC.

V usage is TRBV28 and J usage is TRBJ2-7; possibly TRBD1 for D (6 bases). CDR1 and CDR2 (germline): MDHEN, SYDVKM. The germline V and J ends were trimmed by 3 bases and 2 bases, with 11 bases remaining between them. This CDR3 has 14 residues. The CDR3 protein is CASSFPGDTYEQYF. Here the CDR3 DNA reads TGTGCCAGCAGTTTCCCAGGGGATACCTACGAGCAGTACTTC.

The chain couples TRBV7-6 to TRBJ2-5; no firm D call. CDR1 and CDR2 (germline): SGHVS, FNYEAQ. The CDR3 sequence is 16 residues long. Trimming pared 5 bases from V and 5 bases from J, leaving 21 bases between. The CDR3 here is CASSATYYNGWETQYF. As DNA, the CDR3 is TGTGCCAGCAGCGCCACCTACTATAATGGGTGGGAGACCCAGTACTTC.

The V gene is TRBV6-1, the J gene TRBJ2-2; D possibly corresponds to TRBD1 (6 bases). The germline gives CDR1 MNHNS, CDR2 SASEGT. The CDR3 has 14 amino acids. Trimming removed 9 bases at V and 4 bases at J, with 15 bases between. This CDR3 reads CASRIGQPTGELFF. The CDR3 region has the DNA TGTGCCAGTAGAATTGGACAGCCCACCGGGGAGCTGTTTTTT.

The chain is built from TRBV19 and TRBJ1-6, with a weak D call TRBD1 (6 bases). Germline lookup yields CDR1 LNHDA and CDR2 SQIVND (reference sequence). V was cut by 6 bases and J by 9 bases, with 18 bases left in between. CDR3 length: 15 residues. The CDR3 sequence: CASRTPSIGGSPLHF. The CDR3 DNA sequence: TGTGCCAGTAGGACCCCGTCGATAGGGGGTTCACCCCTCCACTTT.

The CDR3 coding sequence is TGCAGCGTTGAACGGACAGGGAGCTATGGCTACACCTTC. This sequence encodes CSVERTGSYGYTF. V is TRBV29-1 and J is TRBJ1-2; 8 nucleotides match TRBD1. CDR3 size: 13 residues. With V trimmed by 2 bases and J by 4 bases, 3 bases remained unmatched. CDR1 is SQVTM, CDR2 ANQGSEA, per germline.

The chain links TRBV29-1 to TRBJ2-3, with D possibly TRBD2 on 5 matching bases. Germline loops: CDR1 SQVTM, CDR2 ANQGSEA. The ends were cut back, 3 bases at V and 0 bases at J, with 16 bases in the middle. The CDR3 spans 16 residues. CDR3: CSVDTYFGISTDTQYF. The CDR3 DNA reads as TGCAGCGTTGATACCTATTTCGGGATTAGCACAGATACGCAGTATTTT.

This clone has only one observation. V and J are TRBV5-1 and TRBJ2-3; D not resolved. There are 15 residues in the CDR3. The germline V and J ends were trimmed by 4 bases and 2 bases, with 14 bases remaining between them. CDR1 is SGHRS and CDR2 is YFSETQ in the germline V gene. The CDR3, as DNA: TGCGCCAGCAGCCCTGGTGGCAGTCACACAGATACGCAGTATTTT. Translating it yields CASSPGGSHTDTQYF. Full variable domain (remainder filled in from reference TRBV5-1 and TRBJ2-3): KAGVTQTPRYLIKTRGQQVTLSCSPISGHRSVSWYQQTPGQGLQFLFEYFSETQRNKGNFPGRFSGRQFSNSRSEMNVSTLELGDSALYLCASSPGGSHTDTQYFGPGTRLTVL.

This clone was recorded a few times. The chain joins TRBV7-9 to TRBJ2-4; D gene unclear. The CDR3 contains 13 residues. The germline gives CDR1 SEHNR, CDR2 FQNEAQ (reference sequence). Trimming removed 1 base at V and 7 bases at J, with 8 bases between. The CDR3: CASSLVTPNIQYF. CDR3 sequence (DNA): TGTGCCAGCAGCTTAGTGACACCTAACATTCAGTACTTC. Complete variable domain (other parts from reference TRBV7-9 and TRBJ2-4): DTGVSQNPRHKITKRGQNVTFRCDPISEHNRLYWYRQTLGQGPEFLTYFQNEAQLEKSRLLSDRFSAERPKGSFSTLEIQRTEQGDSAMYLCASSLVTPNIQYFGAGTRLSVL.

Concerning this clone: Other nucleotide sequences from this sample produce the same CDR3. The chain has TRBV11-2 and TRBJ2-5; tentative D call: TRBD1 (5 bases). The length of the CDR3 is 13 residues. Trimming stripped 1 base from V and 2 bases from J, with 5 bases between. CDR1 and CDR2 (germline): SGHAT, FQNNGV. As DNA, the CDR3 is TGTGCCAGCAGCTTAGGACAGCAAGAGACCCAGTACTTC. This translates into CASSLGQQETQYF.

In its sample, this clone was seen a few times. The same CDR3 also results from other DNA sequences found in this sample. The chain combines TRBV19 with TRBJ2-5; D is perhaps TRBD2 (6 bases). CDR3 length: 13 residues. V lost 6 bases and J lost 1, with 9 bases in between. Germline V gene data show CDR1 as LNHDA and CDR2 as SQIVND (reference sequence). The DNA for the CDR3 is TGTGCCAGTAGCCCGGGACTCCAAGAGACCCAGTACTTC. Encoded protein: CASSPGLQETQYF. Full variable domain (missing parts from reference TRBV19 and TRBJ2-5): DGGITQSPKYLFRKEGQNVTLSCEQNLNHDAMYWYRQDPGQGLRLIYYSQIVNDFQKGDIAEGYSVSREKKESFPLTVTSAQKNPTAFYLCASSPGLQETQYFGPGTRLLVL.

The V call is TRBV6-1, the J call TRBJ2-7; 8 nucleotides line up with TRBD1. The germline gives CDR1 MNHNS, CDR2 SASEGT. CDR3 size: 14 residues. Trimming cost V 4 bases and J 2 bases; bases outside gene matches: 4. CDR3 nucleotides: TGTGCCAGCAGTGTGCGGACAGGGACCTACGAGCAGTACTTC. It codes for CASSVRTGTYEQYF.

The V call is TRBV5-1, the J call TRBJ2-1, with D tentatively TRBD1 (5 bases). Germline loops: CDR1 SGHRS, CDR2 YFSETQ. The length of the CDR3 is 14 residues. The V end was cut by 0 bases, the J end by 6 bases, with 10 bases between. The CDR3, as DNA: TGCGCCAGCAGCTTGGGTCAGACAGCCAATGAGCAGTTCTTC. Amino acid sequence: CASSLGQTANEQFF.

The genes are TRBV11-3 and TRBJ2-3; D not resolved. Germline V gene sequence: CDR1 SGHNT, CDR2 YENEEA. The CDR3 spans 14 residues. Trimming removed 1 base at V and 3 bases at J, with 8 bases between. CDR3 coding DNA: TGTGCCAGCAGCTTAGCTGCAACTACAGATACGCAGTATTTT. It translates to CASSLAATTDTQYF.

The chain employs TRBV13 and TRBJ2-3; TRBD2 matches 10 bases. The CDR3 runs to 16 residues. Germline CDR1 is PRHDT and CDR2 is FYEKMQ (reference sequence). V shed 3 bases and J 1 base; nucleotides not matched to a gene: 4. CDR3 sequence: CASSFPSGSGTDTQYF. The CDR3 DNA reads TGTGCCAGCAGCTTCCCTAGCGGGAGTGGCACAGATACGCAGTATTTT. The full variable domain, in which reference TRBV13 and TRBJ2-3 provide the parts outside the CDR3, is AAGVIQSPRHLIKEKRETATLKCYPIPRHDTVYWYQQGPGQDPQFLISFYEKMQSDKGSIPDRFSAQQFSDYHSELNMSSLELGDSALYFCASSFPSGSGTDTQYFGPGTRLTVL.